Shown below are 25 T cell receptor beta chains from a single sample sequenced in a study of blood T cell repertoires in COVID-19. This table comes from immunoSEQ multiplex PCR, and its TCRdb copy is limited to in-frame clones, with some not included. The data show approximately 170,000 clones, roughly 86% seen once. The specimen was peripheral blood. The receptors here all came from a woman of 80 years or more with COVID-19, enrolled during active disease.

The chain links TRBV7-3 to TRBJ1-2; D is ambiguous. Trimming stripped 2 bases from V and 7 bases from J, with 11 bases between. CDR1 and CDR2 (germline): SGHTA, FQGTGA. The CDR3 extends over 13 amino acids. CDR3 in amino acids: CASSLLAGRGYTF. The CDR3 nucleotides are TGTGCCAGCAGCTTACTGGCAGGCCGTGGCTACACCTTC.

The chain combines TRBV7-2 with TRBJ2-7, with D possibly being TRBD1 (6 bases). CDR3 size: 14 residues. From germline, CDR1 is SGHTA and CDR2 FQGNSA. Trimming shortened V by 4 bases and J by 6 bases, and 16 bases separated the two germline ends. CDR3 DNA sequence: TGTGCCAGCAGCTCACAGGGCTCGTTCGGCGAGCAGTACTTC. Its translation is CASSSQGSFGEQYF.

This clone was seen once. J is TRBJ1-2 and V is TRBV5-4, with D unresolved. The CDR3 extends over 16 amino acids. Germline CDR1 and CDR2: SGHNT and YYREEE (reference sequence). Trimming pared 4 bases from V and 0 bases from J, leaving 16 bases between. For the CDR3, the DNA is TGTGCCAGCAGCCACCGTGGTGGCGGAACTAACTATGGCTACACCTTC. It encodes CASSHRGGGTNYGYTF.

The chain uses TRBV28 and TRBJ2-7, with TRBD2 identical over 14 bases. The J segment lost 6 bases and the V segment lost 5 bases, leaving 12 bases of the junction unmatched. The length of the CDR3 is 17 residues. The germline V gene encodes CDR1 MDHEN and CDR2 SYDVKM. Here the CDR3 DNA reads TGTGCCAGCAGTGGACAGGGGGGACTAGCGGGAGAAGTCGAGCAGTACTTC. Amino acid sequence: CASSGQGGLAGEVEQYF.

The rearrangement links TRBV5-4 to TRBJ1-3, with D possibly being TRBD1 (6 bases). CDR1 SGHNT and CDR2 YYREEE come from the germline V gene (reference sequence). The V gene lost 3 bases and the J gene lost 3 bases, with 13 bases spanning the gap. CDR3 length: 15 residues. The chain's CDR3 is CASSYRGASGNTIYF. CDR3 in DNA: TGTGCCAGCAGCTACCGGGGGGCTAGTGGAAACACCATATATTTT.

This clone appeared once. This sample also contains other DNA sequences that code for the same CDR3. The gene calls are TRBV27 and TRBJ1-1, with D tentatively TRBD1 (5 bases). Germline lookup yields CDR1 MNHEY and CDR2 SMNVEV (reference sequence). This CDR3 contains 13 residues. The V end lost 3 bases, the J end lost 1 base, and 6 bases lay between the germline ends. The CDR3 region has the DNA TGTGCCAGCAGTTTGGGGGGGAACACTGAAGCTTTCTTT. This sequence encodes CASSLGGNTEAFF.

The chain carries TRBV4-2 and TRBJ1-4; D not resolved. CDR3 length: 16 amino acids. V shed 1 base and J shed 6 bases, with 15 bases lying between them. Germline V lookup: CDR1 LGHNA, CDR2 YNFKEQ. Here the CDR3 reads CASSQAEGRKHEKLFF. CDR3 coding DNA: TGTGCCAGCAGCCAAGCCGAGGGCAGGAAACATGAAAAACTGTTTTTT.

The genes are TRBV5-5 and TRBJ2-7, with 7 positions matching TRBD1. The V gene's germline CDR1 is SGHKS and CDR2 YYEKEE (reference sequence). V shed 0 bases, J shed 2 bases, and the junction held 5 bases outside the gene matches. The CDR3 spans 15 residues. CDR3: CASSLADRTTYEQYF. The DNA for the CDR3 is TGTGCCAGCAGCTTGGCGGACAGGACAACCTACGAGCAGTACTTC.

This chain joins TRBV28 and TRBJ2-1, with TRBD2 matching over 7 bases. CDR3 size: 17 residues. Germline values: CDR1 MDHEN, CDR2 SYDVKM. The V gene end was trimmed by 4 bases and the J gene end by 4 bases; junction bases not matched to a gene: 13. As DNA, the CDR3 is TGTGCCAGCAGTTCCGTATTCAGCGGGAACTCTTACAATGAGCAGTTCTTC. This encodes CASSSVFSGNSYNEQFF.

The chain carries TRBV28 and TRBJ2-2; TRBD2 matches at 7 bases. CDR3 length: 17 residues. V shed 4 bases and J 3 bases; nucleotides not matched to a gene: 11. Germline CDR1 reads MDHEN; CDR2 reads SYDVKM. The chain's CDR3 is CASSSPGRRGDTGELFF. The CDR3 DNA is TGTGCCAGCAGTTCTCCAGGGCGTCGGGGGGACACCGGGGAGCTGTTTTTT.

As DNA, the CDR3 is TGTGCCAGCAGCTTACAGGGTGCCGTCGATGGCTACACCTTC. This gives the protein CASSLQGAVDGYTF. The rearrangement uses TRBV7-2 and TRBJ1-2; D is possibly TRBD1 (5 bases). V shed 2 bases and J shed 6 bases, with 13 bases lying between them. This CDR3 has 14 residues. CDR1 and CDR2 (germline): SGHTA, FQGNSA. The variable domain in full, with the rest retrieved from reference TRBV7-2 and TRBJ1-2, is GAGVSQSPSNKVTEKGKDVELRCDPISGHTALYWYRQSLGQGLEFLIYFQGNSAPDKSGLPSDRFSAERTGGSVSTLTIQRTQQEDSAVYLCASSLQGAVDGYTFGSGTRLTVV.

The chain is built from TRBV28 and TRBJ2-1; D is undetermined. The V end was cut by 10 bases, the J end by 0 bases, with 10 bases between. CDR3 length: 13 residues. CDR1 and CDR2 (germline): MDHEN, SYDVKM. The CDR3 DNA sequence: TGTGCCATTTCTCCCGGCTCCTACAATGAGCAGTTCTTC. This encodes CAISPGSYNEQFF.

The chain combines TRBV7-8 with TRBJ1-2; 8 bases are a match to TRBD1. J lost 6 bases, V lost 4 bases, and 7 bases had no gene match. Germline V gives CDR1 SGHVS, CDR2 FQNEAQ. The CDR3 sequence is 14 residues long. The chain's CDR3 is CASSSGTGSDGYTF. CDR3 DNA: TGTGCCAGCAGCTCCGGGACAGGTAGTGATGGCTACACCTTC.

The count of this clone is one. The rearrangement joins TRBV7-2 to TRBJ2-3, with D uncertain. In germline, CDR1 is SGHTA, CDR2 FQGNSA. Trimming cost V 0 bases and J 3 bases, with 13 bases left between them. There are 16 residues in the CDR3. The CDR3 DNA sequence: TGTGCCAGCAGCTTAGCGCCGGGTTTTGGGACAGATACGCAGTATTTT. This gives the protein CASSLAPGFGTDTQYF.

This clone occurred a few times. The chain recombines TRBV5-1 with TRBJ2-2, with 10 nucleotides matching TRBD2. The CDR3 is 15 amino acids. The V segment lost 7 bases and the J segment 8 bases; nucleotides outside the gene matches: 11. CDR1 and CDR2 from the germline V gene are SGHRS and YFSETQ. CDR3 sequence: CASGGTSAQSGELFF. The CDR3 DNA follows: TGCGCCAGCGGAGGGACTAGCGCCCAGTCAGGGGAGCTGTTTTTT.

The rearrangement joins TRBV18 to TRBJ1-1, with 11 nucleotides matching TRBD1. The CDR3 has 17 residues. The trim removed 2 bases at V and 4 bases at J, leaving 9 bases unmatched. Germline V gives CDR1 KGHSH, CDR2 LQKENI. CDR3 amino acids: CASSPRGTGGTGTEAFF. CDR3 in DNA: TGTGCCAGCTCACCAAGAGGGACAGGGGGGACGGGCACTGAAGCTTTCTTT.

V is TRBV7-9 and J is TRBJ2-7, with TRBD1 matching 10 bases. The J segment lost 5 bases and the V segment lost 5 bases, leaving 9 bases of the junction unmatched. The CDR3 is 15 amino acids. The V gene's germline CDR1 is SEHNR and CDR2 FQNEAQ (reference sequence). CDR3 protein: CASSPTGTGEDEQYF. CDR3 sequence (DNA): TGTGCCAGCAGCCCAACCGGGACAGGGGAAGACGAGCAGTACTTC.

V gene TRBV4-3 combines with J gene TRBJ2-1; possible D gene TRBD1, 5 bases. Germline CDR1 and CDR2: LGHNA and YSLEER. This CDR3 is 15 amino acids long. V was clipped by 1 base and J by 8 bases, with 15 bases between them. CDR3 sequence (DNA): TGCGCCAGCAGCCAAGGCCACATGGGGCGCGATGAGCAGTTCTTC. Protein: CASSQGHMGRDEQFF.

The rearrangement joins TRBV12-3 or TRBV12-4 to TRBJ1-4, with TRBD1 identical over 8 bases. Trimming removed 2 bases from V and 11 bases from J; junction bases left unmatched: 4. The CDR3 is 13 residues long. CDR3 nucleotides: TGTGCCAGCAGTTTACCATCAGGGGGCAAACTGTTTTTT. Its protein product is CASSLPSGGKLFF.

CDR3 loop: CASSRPGGPNGEQYF. The CDR3 DNA is TGTGCCAGCAGTAGGCCGGGAGGGCCTAATGGAGAGCAGTACTTC. The rearrangement uses TRBV6-5 and TRBJ2-7; 8 bases match TRBD2. The CDR3 contains 15 residues. V was pared by 5 bases and J by 7 bases, with 13 bases of the junction left unmatched. Germline V gene sequence: CDR1 MNHEY, CDR2 SVGAGI.

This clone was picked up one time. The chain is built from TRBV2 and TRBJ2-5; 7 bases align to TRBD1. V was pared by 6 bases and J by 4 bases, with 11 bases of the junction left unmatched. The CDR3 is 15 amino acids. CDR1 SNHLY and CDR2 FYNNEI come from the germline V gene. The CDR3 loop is CASRAGTALLETQYF. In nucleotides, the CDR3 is TGTGCCAGCAGGGCAGGGACAGCTCTTTTAGAGACCCAGTACTTC.

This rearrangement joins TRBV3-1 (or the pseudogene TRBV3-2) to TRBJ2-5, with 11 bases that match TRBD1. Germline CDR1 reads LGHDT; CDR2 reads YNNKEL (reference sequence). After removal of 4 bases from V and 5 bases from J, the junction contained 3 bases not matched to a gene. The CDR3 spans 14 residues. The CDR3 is CASSPGTGGETQYF. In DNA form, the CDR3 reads TGTGCCAGCAGCCCCGGGACAGGGGGTGAGACCCAGTACTTC.

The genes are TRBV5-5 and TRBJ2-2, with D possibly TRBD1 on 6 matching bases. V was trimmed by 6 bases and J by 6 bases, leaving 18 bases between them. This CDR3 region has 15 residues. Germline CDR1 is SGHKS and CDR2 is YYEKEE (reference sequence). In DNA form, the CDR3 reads TGTGCCAGCACATTAGCCAGGGGATGGGCCGGGGAGCTGTTTTTT. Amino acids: CASTLARGWAGELFF. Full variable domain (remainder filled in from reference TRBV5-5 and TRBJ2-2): DAGVTQSPTHLIKTRGQQVTLRCSPISGHKSVSWYQQVLGQGPQFIFQYYEKEERGRGNFPDRFSARQFPNYSSELNVNALLLGDSALYLCASTLARGWAGELFFGEGSRLTVL.

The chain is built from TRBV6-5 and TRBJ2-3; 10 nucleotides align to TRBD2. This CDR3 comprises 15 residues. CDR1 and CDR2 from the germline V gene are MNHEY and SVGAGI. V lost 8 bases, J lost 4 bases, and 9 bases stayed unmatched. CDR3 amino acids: CASGKASGSADTQYF. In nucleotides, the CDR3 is TGTGCCAGCGGGAAGGCTAGCGGGAGTGCAGATACGCAGTATTTT.

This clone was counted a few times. The CDR3 nucleotides read TGTGCCAGCAGGGTAGGGGGTCCTGGCACCGGGGAGCTGTTTTTT. Translating it yields CASRVGGPGTGELFF. The V call is TRBV28, the J call TRBJ2-2, with D possibly matching TRBD1 (6 bases). The CDR3 contains 15 residues. Germline CDR1 and CDR2: MDHEN and SYDVKM. Deletions cut 6 bases from V and 4 bases from J, with 15 bases between. Full variable domain (rest looked up from reference TRBV28 and TRBJ2-2): DVKVTQSSRYLVKRTGEKVFLECVQDMDHENMFWYRQDPGLGLRLIYFSYDVKMKEKGDIPEGYSVSREKKERFSLILESASTNQTSMYLCASRVGGPGTGELFFGEGSRLTVL.